The 18 T cell receptor beta chains below come from one sample, sequenced in a study of cytomegalovirus exposure and HLA in healthy donors. PCR amplification relied on 60 Vbeta primers (plus 13 Jbeta primers). The assay was immunoSEQ multiplex PCR, and TCRdb's table has in-frame clones only and misses some. The sample has more than 130,000 clones, roughly 75% seen once. Source material: PBMCs. The source of these receptors is a man aged 25 to 40 in good health and CMV-seronegative.

V gene TRBV29-1 combines with J gene TRBJ1-5; possibly TRBD1 for D (5 bases). This CDR3 region has 16 residues. Germline V gene sequence: CDR1 SQVTM, CDR2 ANQGSEA. The germline V and J ends were trimmed by 7 bases and 4 bases, with 23 bases remaining between them. The CDR3 spells CSGSVLLGVRNQPQHF. CDR3 DNA: TGCAGCGGGTCAGTATTGTTAGGGGTTAGGAATCAGCCCCAGCATTTT. The full variable domain, in which reference TRBV29-1 and TRBJ1-5 provide the parts outside the CDR3, is SAVISQKPSRDICQRGTSLTIQCQVDSQVTMMFWYRQQPGQSLTLIATANQGSEATYESGFVIDKFPISRPNLTFSTLTVSNMSPEDSSIYLCSGSVLLGVRNQPQHFGDGTRLSIL.

This clone appeared a single time. This chain links TRBV5-1 with TRBJ2-3, with 11 bases fitting TRBD2. Germline CDR1 and CDR2: SGHRS and YFSETQ. The junction had 9 bases not matched to a gene; V was cut back by 3 bases and J by 6 bases. This CDR3 region has 16 residues. The CDR3 here is CASSSGTSGPRDTQYF. The DNA of the CDR3 is TGCGCCAGCAGCTCCGGGACTAGCGGACCGCGGGATACGCAGTATTTT.

The V gene is TRBV2, the J gene TRBJ1-1; 8 bases fit TRBD1. This CDR3 is built from 14 residues. The V segment lost 5 bases and the J segment 0 bases; nucleotides outside the gene matches: 2. CDR1 and CDR2 from the germline V gene are SNHLY and FYNNEI. The CDR3 DNA reads as TGTGCCAGCAGTCGGACAGGGATGAACACTGAAGCTTTCTTT. Its protein is CASSRTGMNTEAFF. Using reference TRBV2 and TRBJ1-1 for the parts outside the CDR3, the full variable domain is EPEVTQTPSHQVTQMGQEVILRCVPISNHLYFYWYRQILGQKVEFLVSFYNNEISEKSEIFDDQFSVERPDGSNFTLKIRSTKLEDSAMYFCASSRTGMNTEAFFGQGTRLTVV.

There are a few counts of this clone. The rearrangement joins TRBV5-5 to TRBJ2-7, with 8 bases lining up with TRBD1. The trim removed 4 bases at V and 3 bases at J, leaving 3 bases unmatched. CDR3 size: 13 residues. Germline CDR1 reads SGHKS; CDR2 reads YYEKEE (reference sequence). The CDR3 protein is CASSTDRVYEQYF. The CDR3 bases are TGTGCCAGCAGCACGGACAGGGTCTACGAGCAGTACTTC.

The chain employs TRBV5-1 and TRBJ2-3; D might be TRBD1 (6 bases). The V end lost 4 bases, the J end lost 4 bases, and 10 bases lay between the germline ends. The germline gives CDR1 SGHRS, CDR2 YFSETQ. This CDR3 comprises 13 residues. The CDR3 sequence is CASSQQGPDTQYF. The CDR3 region has the DNA TGCGCCAGCAGCCAACAGGGCCCAGATACGCAGTATTTT.

The V gene is TRBV28, the J gene TRBJ2-4; D is undetermined. The CDR3 has 18 amino acids. The ends were cut back, 5 bases at V and 0 bases at J, with 20 bases in the middle. Germline CDR1 and CDR2: MDHEN and SYDVKM. The CDR3: CASSPWPSPIKAKNIQYF. The CDR3 nucleotides read TGTGCCAGCAGTCCTTGGCCCAGTCCCATCAAAGCCAAAAACATTCAGTACTTC.

This clone appeared once. The chain combines TRBV6-5 with TRBJ2-4; tentatively, D is TRBD1 (6 bases). The CDR3 runs 16 residues. Looked up from germline, CDR1 is MNHEY and CDR2 is SVGAGI. The V end lost 4 bases, the J end lost 0 bases, and 13 bases lay between the germline ends. CDR3 region: CASSSTGQLAKNIQYF. The CDR3 nucleotides are TGTGCCAGCAGTTCTACAGGGCAACTAGCCAAAAACATTCAGTACTTC.

The rearrangement uses TRBV10-2 and TRBJ1-2; a possible D gene is TRBD1 (6 bases). CDR3 size: 12 residues. The germline gives CDR1 WSHSY, CDR2 SAAADI. The germline V and J ends were trimmed by 4 bases and 4 bases, with 7 bases remaining between them. CDR3 nucleotides: TGCGCCAGCAGTGCGGACAGCTATGGCTACACCTTC. This gives the protein CASSADSYGYTF.

The J gene is TRBJ1-4, the V gene TRBV30, with D unclear. The germline CDR1 and CDR2 sequences are GTSNPN and SVGIG (reference sequence). V lost 4 bases to trimming and J lost 5 bases, with 14 bases between them. The length of the CDR3 is 14 residues. The CDR3 coding sequence is TGTGCCTGGACCACGGGGTTAGGAAATGAAAAACTGTTTTTT. Amino acid sequence: CAWTTGLGNEKLFF.

CDR3 amino acids: CASSSAGTGGLNTEAFF. DNA for the CDR3: TGTGCCAGCAGTTCCGCCGGGACAGGGGGCCTCAACACTGAAGCTTTCTTT. The chain uses TRBV5-4 and TRBJ1-1, with TRBD1 matching 12 bases. Germline trimming cut 5 bases from V and 2 bases from J; bases unmatched to any gene: 10. CDR1 is SGHNT and CDR2 is YYREEE in the germline V gene (reference sequence). The CDR3 length is 17 residues. The full variable domain, completed using reference TRBV5-4 and TRBJ1-1, is ETGVTQSPTHLIKTRGQQVTLRCSSQSGHNTVSWYQQALGQGPQFIFQYYREEENGRGNFPPRFSGLQFPNYSSELNVNALELDDSALYLCASSSAGTGGLNTEAFFGQGTRLTVV.

The rearrangement joins TRBV6-5 to TRBJ1-2, with 7 bases fitting TRBD1. Germline CDR1 is MNHEY and CDR2 is SVGAGI. The CDR3 consists of 13 residues. V was clipped by 6 bases and J by 7 bases; unmatched bases: 8. The chain's CDR3 is CASSDDRVAGYTF. CDR3 nucleotide sequence: TGTGCCAGCAGCGACGACAGGGTTGCTGGCTACACCTTC.

V is TRBV28 and J is TRBJ1-2; 7 bases are shared with TRBD1. J gave up 2 bases and V 6 bases, and 3 bases lay outside the gene matches. This CDR3 has 13 amino acids. Germline loops: CDR1 MDHEN, CDR2 SYDVKM. CDR3 bases: TGTGCCAGCAGCATGGGACAGAACTATGGCTACACCTTC. Its translation: CASSMGQNYGYTF.

The V and J genes are TRBV2 and TRBJ1-2; tentative D call: TRBD1 (6 bases). CDR1 SNHLY and CDR2 FYNNEI come from the germline V gene. The V and J ends lost 6 bases and 10 bases respectively, with 9 bases between them. CDR3 length: 10 amino acids. The CDR3 here is CASRGGIYTF. In nucleotides, the CDR3 is TGTGCCAGCAGAGGGGGAATCTACACCTTC.

This sequence joins TRBV28 and TRBJ1-6, with 9 bases fitting TRBD1. This CDR3 spans 15 amino acids. Germline CDR1 reads MDHEN; CDR2 reads SYDVKM. With V trimmed by 3 bases and J by 8 bases, 5 bases remained unmatched. CDR3 sequence: CASSLGTGRDSPLHF. As DNA, the CDR3 is TGTGCCAGCAGTTTGGGGACAGGGAGAGATTCACCCCTCCACTTT.

The V gene is TRBV4-1, the J gene TRBJ2-7; TRBD1 is a possible D gene (6 bases). The CDR3 is 13 amino acids. The germline CDR1 and CDR2 sequences are MGHRA and YSYEKL. Trimming took 0 bases from V and 6 from J, leaving 9 bases between them. The CDR3 spells CASSQDVGGEQYF. The CDR3 DNA follows: TGCGCCAGCAGCCAAGATGTAGGGGGCGAGCAGTACTTC.

This clone was observed once. J is TRBJ2-2 and V is TRBV9; 7 bases are shared with TRBD1. J gave up 7 bases and V 0 bases, and 6 bases lay outside the gene matches. The CDR3 loop spans 15 amino acids. CDR1 and CDR2 from the germline V gene are SGDLS and YYNGEE. The CDR3 here is CASSVEHRGNGELFF. For the CDR3, the DNA is TGTGCCAGCAGCGTAGAGCACAGGGGTAACGGGGAGCTGTTTTTT.

Concerning this clone itself: At one end the junction does not follow the germline gene, possibly because of a read error. The chain uses TRBV4-1 and TRBJ2-2; 16 bases match TRBD2. This CDR3 has 16 amino acids. Germline V CDR1 and CDR2: MGHRA, YSYEKL. In DNA form, the CDR3 reads TGCGCCAGCGCCAGGGGAGTTGGGACTAGCGGGAGGGAGCTGATTTTT. It specifies CASARGVGTSGRELIF.

This chain links TRBV10-3 with TRBJ2-3; 10 positions agree with TRBD2. CDR1 is ENHRY and CDR2 is SYGVKD in the germline V gene. V shed 4 bases and J 5 bases; nucleotides not matched to a gene: 3. This CDR3 is built from 14 residues. The CDR3 nucleotides are TGTGCCATCAGTGGGATAGCGGGGGGAGATACGCAGTATTTT. Amino acids: CAISGIAGGDTQYF.